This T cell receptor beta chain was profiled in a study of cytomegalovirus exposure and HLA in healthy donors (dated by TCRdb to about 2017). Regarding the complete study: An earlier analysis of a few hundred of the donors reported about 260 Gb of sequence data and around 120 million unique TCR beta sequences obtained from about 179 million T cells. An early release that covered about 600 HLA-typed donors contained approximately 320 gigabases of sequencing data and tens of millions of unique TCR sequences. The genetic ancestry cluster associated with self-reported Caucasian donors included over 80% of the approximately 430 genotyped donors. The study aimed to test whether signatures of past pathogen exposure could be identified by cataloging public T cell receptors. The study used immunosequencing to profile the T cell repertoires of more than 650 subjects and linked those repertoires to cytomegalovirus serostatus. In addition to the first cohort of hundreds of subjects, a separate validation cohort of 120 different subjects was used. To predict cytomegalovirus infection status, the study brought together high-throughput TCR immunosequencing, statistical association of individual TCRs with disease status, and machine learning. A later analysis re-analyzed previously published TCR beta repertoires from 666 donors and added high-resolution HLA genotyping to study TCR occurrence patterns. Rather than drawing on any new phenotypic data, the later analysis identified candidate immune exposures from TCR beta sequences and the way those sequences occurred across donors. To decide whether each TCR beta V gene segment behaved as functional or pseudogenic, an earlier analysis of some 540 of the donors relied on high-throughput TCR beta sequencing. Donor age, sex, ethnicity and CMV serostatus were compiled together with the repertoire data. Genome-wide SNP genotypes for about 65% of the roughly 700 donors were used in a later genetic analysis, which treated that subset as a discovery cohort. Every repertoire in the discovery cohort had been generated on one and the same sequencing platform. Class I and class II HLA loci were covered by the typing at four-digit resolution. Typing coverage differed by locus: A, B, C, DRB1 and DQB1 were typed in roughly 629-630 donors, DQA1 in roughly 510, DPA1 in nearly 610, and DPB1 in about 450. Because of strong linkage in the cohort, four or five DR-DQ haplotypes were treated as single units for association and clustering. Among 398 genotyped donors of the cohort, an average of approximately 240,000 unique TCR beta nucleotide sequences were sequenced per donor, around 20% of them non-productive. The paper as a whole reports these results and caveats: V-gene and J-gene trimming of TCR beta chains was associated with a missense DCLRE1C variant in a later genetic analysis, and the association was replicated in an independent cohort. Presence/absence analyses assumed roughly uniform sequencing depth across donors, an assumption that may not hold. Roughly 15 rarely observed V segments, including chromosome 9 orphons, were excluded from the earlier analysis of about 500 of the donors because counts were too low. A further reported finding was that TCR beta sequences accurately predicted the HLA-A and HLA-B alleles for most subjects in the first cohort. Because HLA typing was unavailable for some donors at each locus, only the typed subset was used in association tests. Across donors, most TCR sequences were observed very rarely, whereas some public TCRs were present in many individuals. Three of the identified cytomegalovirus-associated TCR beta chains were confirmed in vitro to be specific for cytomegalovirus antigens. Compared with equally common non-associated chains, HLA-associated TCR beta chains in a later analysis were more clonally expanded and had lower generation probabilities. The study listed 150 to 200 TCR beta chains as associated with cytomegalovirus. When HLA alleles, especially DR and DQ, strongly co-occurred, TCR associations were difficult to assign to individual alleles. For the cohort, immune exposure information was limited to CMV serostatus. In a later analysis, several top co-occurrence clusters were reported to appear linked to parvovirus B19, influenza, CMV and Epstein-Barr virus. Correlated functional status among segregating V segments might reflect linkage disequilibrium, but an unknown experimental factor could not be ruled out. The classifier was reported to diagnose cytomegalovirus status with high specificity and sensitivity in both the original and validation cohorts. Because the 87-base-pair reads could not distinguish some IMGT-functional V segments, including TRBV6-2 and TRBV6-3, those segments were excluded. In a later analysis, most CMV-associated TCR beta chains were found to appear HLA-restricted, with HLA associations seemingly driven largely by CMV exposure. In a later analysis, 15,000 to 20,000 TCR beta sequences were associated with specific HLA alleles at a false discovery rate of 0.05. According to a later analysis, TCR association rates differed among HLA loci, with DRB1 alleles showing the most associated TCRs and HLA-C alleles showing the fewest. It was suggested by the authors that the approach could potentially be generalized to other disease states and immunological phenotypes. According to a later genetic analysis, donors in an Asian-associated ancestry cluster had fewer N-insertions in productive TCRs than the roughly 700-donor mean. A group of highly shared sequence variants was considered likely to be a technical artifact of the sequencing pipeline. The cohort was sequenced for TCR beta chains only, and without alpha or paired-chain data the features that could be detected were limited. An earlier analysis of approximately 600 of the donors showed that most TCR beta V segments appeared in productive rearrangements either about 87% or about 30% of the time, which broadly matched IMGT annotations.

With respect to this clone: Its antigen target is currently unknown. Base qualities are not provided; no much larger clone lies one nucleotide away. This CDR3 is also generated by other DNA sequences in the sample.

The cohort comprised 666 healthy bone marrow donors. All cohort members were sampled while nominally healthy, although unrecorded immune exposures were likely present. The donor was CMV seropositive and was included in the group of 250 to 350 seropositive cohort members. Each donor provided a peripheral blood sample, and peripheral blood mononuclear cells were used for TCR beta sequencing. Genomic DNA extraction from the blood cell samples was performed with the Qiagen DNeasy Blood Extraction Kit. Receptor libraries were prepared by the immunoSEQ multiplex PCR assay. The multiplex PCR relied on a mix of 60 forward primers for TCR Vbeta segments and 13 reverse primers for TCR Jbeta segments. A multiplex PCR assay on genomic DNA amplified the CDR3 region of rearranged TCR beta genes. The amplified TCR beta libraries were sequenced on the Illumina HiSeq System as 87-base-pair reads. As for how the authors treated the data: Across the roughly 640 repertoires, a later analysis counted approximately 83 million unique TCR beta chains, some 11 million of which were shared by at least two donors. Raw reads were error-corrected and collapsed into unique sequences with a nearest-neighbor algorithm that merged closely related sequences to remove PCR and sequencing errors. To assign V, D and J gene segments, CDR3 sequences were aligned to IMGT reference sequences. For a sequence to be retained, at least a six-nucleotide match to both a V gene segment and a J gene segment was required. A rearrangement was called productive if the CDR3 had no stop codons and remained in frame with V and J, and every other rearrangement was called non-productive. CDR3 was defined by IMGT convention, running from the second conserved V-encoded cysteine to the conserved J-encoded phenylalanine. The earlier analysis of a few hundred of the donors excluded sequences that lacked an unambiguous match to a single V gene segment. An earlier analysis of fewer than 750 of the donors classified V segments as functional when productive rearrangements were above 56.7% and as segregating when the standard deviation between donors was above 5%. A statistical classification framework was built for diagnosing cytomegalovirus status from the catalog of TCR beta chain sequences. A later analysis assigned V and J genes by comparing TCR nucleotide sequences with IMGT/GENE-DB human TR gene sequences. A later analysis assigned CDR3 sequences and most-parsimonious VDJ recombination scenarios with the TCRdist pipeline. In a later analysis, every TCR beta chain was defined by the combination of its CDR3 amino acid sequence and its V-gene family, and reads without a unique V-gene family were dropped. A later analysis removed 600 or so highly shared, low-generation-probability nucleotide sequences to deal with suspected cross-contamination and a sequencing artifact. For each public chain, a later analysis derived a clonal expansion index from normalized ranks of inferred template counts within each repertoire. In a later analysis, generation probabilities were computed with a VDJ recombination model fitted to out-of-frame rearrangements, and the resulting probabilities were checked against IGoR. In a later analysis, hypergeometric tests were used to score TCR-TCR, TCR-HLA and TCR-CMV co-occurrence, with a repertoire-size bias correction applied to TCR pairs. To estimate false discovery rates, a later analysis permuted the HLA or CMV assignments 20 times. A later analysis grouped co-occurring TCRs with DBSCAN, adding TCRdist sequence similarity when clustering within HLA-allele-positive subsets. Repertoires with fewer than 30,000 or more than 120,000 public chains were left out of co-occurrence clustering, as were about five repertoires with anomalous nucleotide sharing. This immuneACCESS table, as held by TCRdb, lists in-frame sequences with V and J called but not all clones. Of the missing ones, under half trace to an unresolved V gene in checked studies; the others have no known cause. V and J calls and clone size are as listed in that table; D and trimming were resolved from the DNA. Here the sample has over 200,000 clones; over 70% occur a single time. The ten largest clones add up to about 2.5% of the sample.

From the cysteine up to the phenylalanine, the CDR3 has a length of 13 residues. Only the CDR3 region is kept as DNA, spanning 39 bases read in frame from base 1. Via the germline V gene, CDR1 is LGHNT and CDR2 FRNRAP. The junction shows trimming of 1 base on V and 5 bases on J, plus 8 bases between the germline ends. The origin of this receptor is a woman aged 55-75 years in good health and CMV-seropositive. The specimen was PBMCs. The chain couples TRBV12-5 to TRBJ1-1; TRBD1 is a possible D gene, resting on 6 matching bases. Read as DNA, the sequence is TGTGCTAGTGGTTTGGAGGGGGGGACTGAAGCTTTCTTT. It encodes CASGLEGGTEAFF.